One and the same sample provided the 25 T cell receptor beta chains below, sequenced in a study of CD8+CD57+ T cells in acquired aplastic anemia. Patients sequenced had flow cytometry evidence of CD8+CD57+ cell expansion. Researchers used genomic DNA as the template to profile TCR beta VDJ and CDR3. In TCRdb, the reads were re-called with MiXCR into one record per CDR3 protein. The repertoire includes approximately 190,000 distinct CDR3 sequences, approximately 48% of them detected once, and over 7.5% sits in the top ten. Sequencing was done on a sample of sorted CD4+, CD8+, or CD8+CD57+ T cells (not recorded which) from PBMCs. The receptor source for this set is a human donor with aplastic anemia.

V and J are TRBV2 and TRBJ1-5; 10 positions agree with TRBD1. Germline V gene sequence: CDR1 SNHLY, CDR2 FYNNEI. V lost 3 bases to trimming and J lost 6 bases; unmatched junction nucleotides: 8. The CDR3 consists of 16 residues. CDR3: CASSDGETGGFQPQHF. As DNA, the CDR3 is TGTGCCAGCAGTGATGGTGAGACAGGGGGCTTTCAGCCCCAGCATTTT.

This clonotype was seen many times. This rearrangement joins TRBV7-2 to TRBJ2-2; D might be TRBD1 or TRBD2, each matching 5 bases. There are 16 residues in the CDR3. CDR1 is SGHTA, CDR2 FQGNSA, per germline. Trimming left V 0 bases short and J 7 bases short, with 15 bases between. CDR3 sequence: CASSLAQPGTDGELFF. CDR3 sequence (DNA): TGTGCCAGCAGCTTAGCTCAGCCAGGGACCGACGGGGAGCTGTTTTTT.

The chain links TRBV2 to TRBJ1-4; D may be TRBD1 (5 bases). Germline V gene sequence: CDR1 SNHLY, CDR2 FYNNEI. This CDR3 has 11 amino acids. Between the trimmed V and J ends, which lost 8 bases and 6 bases, there was a span of 7 bases. The CDR3 region has the DNA TGTGCCAGCGGGGCGGATGAAAAACTGTTTTTT. This translates into CASGADEKLFF.

The table lists this clonotype with many counts. This chain links TRBV7-8 with TRBJ2-2; 9 nucleotides match TRBD2. Germline lookup yields CDR1 SGHVS and CDR2 FQNEAQ. This CDR3 is built from 14 residues. V gave up 10 bases and J gave up 6 bases; unmatched junction bases: 9. DNA of the CDR3: TGTGCCACCGCTAGCGGGAAATCACCCGGGGAGCTGTTTTTT. It translates to CATASGKSPGELFF.

The J gene is TRBJ2-1, the V gene TRBV9; 8 bases line up with TRBD2. V dropped 4 bases and J dropped 6; count of bases not matched to a gene: 9. The length of the CDR3 is 15 residues. Germline CDR1 reads SGDLS; CDR2 reads YYNGEE. CDR3 residues: CASSHSGGVGNEQFF. CDR3 nucleotide sequence: TGTGCCAGCAGCCACAGCGGGGGTGTGGGCAATGAGCAGTTCTTC.

This clonotype showed up just once. The chain couples TRBV20-1 to TRBJ2-5; 9 nucleotides align to TRBD2. V was pared by 6 bases and J by 5 bases, with 16 bases of the junction left unmatched. This CDR3 spans 16 amino acids. Germline V gives CDR1 DFQATT, CDR2 SNEGSKA (reference sequence). The CDR3 sequence is CSASSTHSGSEETQYF. The DNA for the CDR3 is TGCAGTGCCAGCAGTACCCATAGCGGGAGTGAGGAGACCCAGTACTTC.

The rearrangement uses TRBV7-9 and TRBJ1-2, with D possibly being TRBD1 (6 bases). Germline CDR1 reads SEHNR; CDR2 reads FQNEAQ (reference sequence). The CDR3 contains 11 residues. Between the trimmed V and J ends, which lost 5 bases and 8 bases, there was a span of 9 bases. This chain's CDR3 is CASSRQAGYTF. CDR3 nucleotide sequence: TGTGCCAGCAGCCGACAGGCCGGCTACACCTTC.

This chain links TRBV10-3 with TRBJ2-6; D gene uncertain. Germline V gives CDR1 ENHRY, CDR2 SYGVKD. Trimming left V 3 bases short and J 3 bases short, with 9 bases between. The CDR3 contains 15 residues. The CDR3 reads CAISEGGDGANVLTF. For the CDR3, the DNA is TGTGCCATCAGTGAAGGTGGTGATGGGGCCAACGTCCTGACTTTC.

V gene TRBV7-2 combines with J gene TRBJ2-7; D uncertain. The length of the CDR3 is 15 residues. Between the trimmed V and J ends, which lost 3 bases and 6 bases, there was a span of 18 bases. The germline gives CDR1 SGHTA, CDR2 FQGNSA. The CDR3 sequence is CASSFTATGSSEQYF. The CDR3, as DNA: TGTGCCAGCAGCTTCACCGCGACGGGTTCTAGCGAGCAGTACTTC.

The CDR3 DNA follows: TGTGCCAGCTCACCCCCGGGACAGGGAGGTGAAAAACTGTTTTTT. Translated: CASSPPGQGGEKLFF. The rearrangement uses TRBV18 and TRBJ1-4; TRBD1 aligns across 9 bases. The V segment lost 3 bases and the J segment 7 bases; nucleotides outside the gene matches: 6. CDR1 and CDR2 from the germline V gene are KGHSH and LQKENI. The CDR3 length is 15 residues.

The J gene is TRBJ2-5, the V gene TRBV7-4, with 8 positions matching TRBD1. CDR3 length equals 13 residues. Germline lookup yields CDR1 SGHVT and CDR2 SQSDAQ. Unmatched junction bases numbered 5, after V lost 6 bases and J lost 5 bases. In nucleotides, the CDR3 is TGTGCCAGCAGTGAACAGGGGGGCGAGACCCAGTACTTC. Translation: CASSEQGGETQYF.

The V and J genes are TRBV7-9 and TRBJ1-1, with 7 bases lining up with TRBD1. CDR3 length equals 15 residues. V lost 4 bases and J lost 1; bases outside the gene matches: 6. Germline CDR1 SEHNR, CDR2 FQNEAQ (reference sequence). The CDR3 here is CASSWDSTSNTEAFF. The CDR3 coding sequence is TGTGCCAGCAGCTGGGACAGCACTTCGAACACTGAAGCTTTCTTT.

This clonotype was counted a few times. The DNA of the CDR3 is TGTGCCACCCGACAGCGGAGCACAGATACGCAGTATTTT. It yields the protein CATRQRSTDTQYF. V gene TRBV2 combines with J gene TRBJ2-3; D may be TRBD1 or TRBD2 (5 bases each). V dropped 10 bases and J dropped 0 bases, with 11 bases sitting between them. Germline V gene data show CDR1 as SNHLY and CDR2 as FYNNEI. This CDR3 region has 13 residues. The full variable domain, with the rest looked up from reference TRBV2 and TRBJ2-3, is EPEVTQTPSHQVTQMGQEVILRCVPISNHLYFYWYRQILGQKVEFLVSFYNNEISEKSEIFDDQFSVERPDGSNFTLKIRSTKLEDSAMYFCATRQRSTDTQYFGPGTRLTVL.

The rearrangement joins TRBV4-1 to TRBJ1-5; a weak D match, TRBD1 (6 bases). This CDR3 has 14 amino acids. CDR1 and CDR2 (germline): MGHRA, YSYEKL. V lost 2 bases and J 4 bases, leaving 9 bases between the germline ends. CDR3 nucleotides: TGCGCCAGCAGCCAATGGACAGAGAATCAGCCCCAGCATTTT. As protein: CASSQWTENQPQHF.

The table lists this clonotype with many counts. The chain couples TRBV24-1 to TRBJ2-2; a weak D match, TRBD2 (6 bases). Germline V gene lookup returns CDR1 KGHDR and CDR2 SFDVKD. With 10 bases removed from V and 4 bases from J, the gap between germline ends came to 9 bases. The CDR3 is 12 amino acids. The CDR3 bases are TGTGCCACGGGGCGGGGCACCGGGGAGCTGTTTTTT. Its protein is CATGRGTGELFF.

This clonotype showed up many times. The gene calls are TRBV7-2 and TRBJ2-1; no reliable D call. This CDR3 has 15 amino acids. Germline CDR1 SGHTA, CDR2 FQGNSA. The germline V and J ends were trimmed by 4 bases and 1 base, with 11 bases remaining between them. CDR3 sequence reads: CASSWSGPSYNEQFF. The CDR3 DNA reads TGTGCCAGCAGCTGGAGTGGGCCATCCTACAATGAGCAGTTCTTC.

This clonotype was recorded a few times. This chain joins TRBV20-1 and TRBJ1-1; 7 nucleotides align to TRBD1. The V segment lost 0 bases and the J segment 2 bases; nucleotides outside the gene matches: 6. The CDR3 extends over 15 amino acids. Germline CDR1 DFQATT, CDR2 SNEGSKA (reference sequence). Here the CDR3 reads CSARDSRTGNTEAFF. As DNA, the CDR3 is TGCAGTGCTAGAGATAGTCGGACAGGAAACACTGAAGCTTTCTTT.

The CDR3 nucleotides are TGTGCCAGCACCGACAGGGGTTCAAATGAGCAGTTCTTC. It translates to CASTDRGSNEQFF. The V gene is TRBV2, the J gene TRBJ2-1, with 8 bases matching TRBD1. Trimming took 7 bases from V and 7 from J; bases not matched to a gene: 6. Germline V lookup: CDR1 SNHLY, CDR2 FYNNEI. The CDR3 is made up of 13 amino acids.

J is TRBJ1-2 and V is TRBV2; D is unresolved. V was clipped by 5 bases and J by 4 bases, with 8 bases between them. The germline V gene encodes CDR1 SNHLY and CDR2 FYNNEI. CDR3 length: 12 residues. In nucleotides, the CDR3 is TGTGCCAGCAGTCCCTCGACCTATGGCTACACCTTC. It specifies CASSPSTYGYTF.

This clonotype was seen repeatedly, ten times or more. The chain has TRBV27 and TRBJ2-7; tentatively, D is TRBD1 or TRBD2 (5 bases each). Trimming pared 6 bases from V and 2 bases from J, leaving 11 bases between. CDR1 and CDR2 from the germline V gene are MNHEY and SMNVEV (reference sequence). The CDR3 covers 13 residues. In DNA, the CDR3 is TGTGCCAGCAGAGCCTTGGGGGCCTACGAGCAGTACTTC. Residues: CASRALGAYEQYF.

The chain combines TRBV5-8 with TRBJ2-3, with 8 bases fitting TRBD2. In germline, CDR1 is SGHTS, CDR2 YDEGEE. Unmatched junction bases numbered 18, after V lost 4 bases and J lost 8 bases. The CDR3 totals 17 residues. The CDR3 coding sequence is TGTGCCAGCAGCCTAAAACGGGGGACTAGTAGAACCGTTACGCAGTATTTT. Translation: CASSLKRGTSRTVTQYF. The full variable domain, completed using reference TRBV5-8 and TRBJ2-3, is EAGVTQSPTHLIKTRGQQATLRCSPISGHTSVYWYQQALGLGLQFLLWYDEGEERNRGNFPPRFSGRQFPNYSSELNVNALELEDSALYLCASSLKRGTSRTVTQYFGPGTRLTVL.

This clonotype was counted ten times or more. The chain uses TRBV24-1 and TRBJ2-2; TRBD2 matches at 9 bases. V shed 3 bases, J shed 1 base, and the junction held 8 bases outside the gene matches. The CDR3 covers 18 residues. The germline gives CDR1 KGHDR, CDR2 SFDVKD. The CDR3 DNA follows: TGTGCCACCAGTGATCCACTCGGCGGGAGGGAGAACACCGGGGAGCTGTTTTTT. As protein: CATSDPLGGRENTGELFF.

As concerns this clonotype: This may be a read error, as it is one base from a much larger clone. The chain is built from TRBV12-3 or TRBV12-4 and TRBJ2-1, with a weak D call TRBD2 (6 bases). The CDR3 spans 18 residues. Trimming removed 6 bases from V and 8 bases from J, with 29 bases in between. For the CDR3, the DNA is TGTGCCAGCAGCCGTCGATCCTCCCTCAGCGGAGGGGACTATGAGCAGTTCTTC. Translation: CASSRRSSLSGGDYEQFF.

The chain recombines TRBV20-1 with TRBJ1-2; 7 bases are shared with TRBD1. The J segment lost 0 bases and the V segment lost 3 bases, leaving 7 bases of the junction unmatched. The CDR3 is made up of 15 amino acids. Germline loops: CDR1 DFQATT, CDR2 SNEGSKA (reference sequence). The CDR3, as DNA: TGCAGTGCTAGTGGGCCCGGGACAGCTAACTATGGCTACACCTTC. Amino acids: CSASGPGTANYGYTF.

CDR3 region: CASSLVGQQFF. In nucleotides, the CDR3 is TGTGCCAGCAGTTTGGTGGGTCAGCAGTTCTTC. The chain has TRBV12-3 or TRBV12-4 and TRBJ2-1; no clear D gene. Trimming removed 3 bases at V and 11 bases at J, with 8 bases between. CDR3 length: 11 residues.